These 24 T cell receptor beta chains were all obtained from the same sample, sequenced in a study of beta chain features in type 1 diabetes. General study points: Across all four CD4+ subsets, people with type 1 diabetes showed modestly shorter TCRB CDR3s.

Expressed TCRB transcripts got sequenced, as all isolated RNA was reverse transcribed. Sequencing used immunoSEQ multiplex PCR; TCRdb keeps in-frame clones, though not all of them. The table records approximately 170,000 clones, almost 65% of them present only once. Their cognate antigens are unknown. Sample: naive CD4+ T cells from blood. These receptor sequences come from a man aged 25-45 years with type 1 diabetes.

Only a few counts were recorded for this clone. This same CDR3 is encoded by further DNA sequences in the sample. The rearrangement joins TRBV29-1 to TRBJ1-1, with D perhaps TRBD1 (6 bases). V shed 4 bases and J shed 0 bases, with 6 bases lying between them. The CDR3 runs 12 residues. Per the germline V gene, CDR1 is SQVTM and CDR2 is ANQGSEA. Here the CDR3 reads CSVGTVNTEAFF. The CDR3 DNA reads TGCAGCGTTGGGACAGTGAACACTGAAGCTTTCTTT.

The gene calls are TRBV14 and TRBJ2-1; D gene uncertain. The CDR3 spans 16 residues. With 0 bases removed from V and 4 bases from J, the gap between germline ends came to 13 bases. Germline CDR1 reads SGHDN; CDR2 reads FVKESK. The CDR3 is CASSQDSWPLYNEQFF. For the CDR3, the DNA is TGTGCCAGCAGCCAAGATTCGTGGCCCCTATACAATGAGCAGTTCTTC.

This clone was counted a few times. The chain uses TRBV29-1 and TRBJ2-3; D remains unclear. Trimming removed 4 bases at V and 2 bases at J, with 7 bases between. The CDR3 is 12 amino acids. Germline CDR1 is SQVTM and CDR2 is ANQGSEA. The CDR3 is CSVADNTDTQYF. CDR3 nucleotides: TGCAGCGTTGCAGACAACACAGATACGCAGTATTTT.

The chain uses TRBV30 and TRBJ2-3; no clear D. Germline assignment: CDR1 GTSNPN and CDR2 SVGIG (reference sequence). The CDR3 runs 17 residues. V lost 3 bases to trimming and J lost 4 bases, with 23 bases between them. In nucleotides, the CDR3 is TGTGCCTGGAGCTTATCGAGGTCTCAACCCAGTCCAGATACGCAGTATTTT. Translating it yields CAWSLSRSQPSPDTQYF.

This chain's CDR3 is CSISRDSTDTQYF. The CDR3 DNA follows: TGCAGCATTTCCCGGGACAGCACAGATACGCAGTATTTT. The rearrangement links TRBV29-1 to TRBJ2-3; possibly TRBD1 or TRBD2 for D (5 bases each). The CDR3 loop spans 13 amino acids. V was trimmed by 8 bases and J by 0 bases, leaving 12 bases between them. CDR1 SQVTM and CDR2 ANQGSEA come from the germline V gene.

This chain joins TRBV30 and TRBJ2-1; TRBD2 matches 12 bases. The V segment lost 0 bases and the J segment 1 base; nucleotides outside the gene matches: 7. This CDR3 spans 18 amino acids. Per the germline V gene, CDR1 is GTSNPN and CDR2 is SVGIG (reference sequence). CDR3 region: CAWSVRTSGDYSYNEQFF. The DNA of the CDR3 is TGTGCCTGGAGTGTCCGGACTAGCGGGGATTATTCCTACAATGAGCAGTTCTTC.

The chain carries TRBV7-9 and TRBJ2-4, with 7 bases fitting TRBD1. The CDR3 runs to 16 residues. From germline, CDR1 is SEHNR and CDR2 FQNEAQ (reference sequence). Trimming removed 0 bases from V and 8 bases from J; junction bases left unmatched: 10. The CDR3 sequence: CASSLALGQSEDIQYF. DNA for the CDR3: TGTGCCAGCAGCTTAGCGCTGGGACAGTCAGAGGACATTCAGTACTTC. Looking up the rest from reference TRBV7-9 and TRBJ2-4 gives the full variable domain: DTGVSQNPRHKITKRGQNVTFRCDPISEHNRLYWYRQTLGQGPEFLTYFQNEAQLEKSRLLSDRFSAERPKGSFSTLEIQRTEQGDSAMYLCASSLALGQSEDIQYFGAGTRLSVL.

This clone appeared a single time. The chain recombines TRBV18 with TRBJ2-1, with no clear D. The germline V gene encodes CDR1 KGHSH and CDR2 LQKENI. This CDR3 spans 14 amino acids. V gave up 5 bases and J gave up 0 bases, with 8 bases separating them. The CDR3 spells CASSNWRSYNEQFF. The CDR3 coding sequence is TGTGCCAGCTCAAACTGGCGCTCCTACAATGAGCAGTTCTTC.

This chain connects TRBV6-1 to TRBJ2-5; perhaps TRBD2 as D (6 bases). The CDR3 extends over 12 amino acids. Trimming removed 4 bases at V and 6 bases at J, with 9 bases between. Germline-derived CDR1 and CDR2 are MNHNS and SASEGT. The CDR3 DNA is TGTGCCAGCAGTGGGGGGAGGCAGACCCAGTACTTC. Translating it yields CASSGGRQTQYF.

The V gene is TRBV30, the J gene TRBJ2-5; either TRBD1 or TRBD2 may supply D (5 bases each). The CDR3 loop spans 14 amino acids. Trimming took 3 bases from V and 4 from J, leaving 15 bases between them. The germline gives CDR1 GTSNPN, CDR2 SVGIG (reference sequence). The CDR3 here is CAWSPRGVRETQYF. The CDR3 nucleotides read TGTGCCTGGAGCCCCCGAGGGGTCCGAGAGACCCAGTACTTC.

This clone has only a few counts. Written as DNA, the CDR3 is TGTGCCAGCACTTCACCCAACACAGATACGCAGTATTTT. It translates to CASTSPNTDTQYF. This sequence joins TRBV28 and TRBJ2-3; D is undetermined. V lost 7 bases and J lost 2, with 10 bases in between. The V gene's germline CDR1 is MDHEN and CDR2 SYDVKM. The CDR3 sequence is 13 residues long.

The chain combines TRBV5-1 with TRBJ2-7; D call uncertain. The length of the CDR3 is 11 residues. V was clipped by 4 bases and J by 1 base, with 3 bases between them. Germline-derived CDR1 and CDR2 are SGHRS and YFSETQ. This chain's CDR3 is CASSESYEQYF. Written as DNA, the CDR3 is TGCGCCAGCAGCGAATCCTACGAGCAGTACTTC. Filled out from reference TRBV5-1 and TRBJ2-7, the complete variable domain reads KAGVTQTPRYLIKTRGQQVTLSCSPISGHRSVSWYQQTPGQGLQFLFEYFSETQRNKGNFPGRFSGRQFSNSRSEMNVSTLELGDSALYLCASSESYEQYFGPGTRLTVT.

This clone has only a few counts. The V call is TRBV6-5, the J call TRBJ2-5; possible D gene TRBD2, 6 bases. CDR3 length: 13 amino acids. With 10 bases removed from V and 3 bases from J, the gap between germline ends came to 15 bases. Germline CDR1 reads MNHEY; CDR2 reads SVGAGI. The CDR3 sequence is CATARIAEETQYF. For the CDR3, the DNA is TGTGCCACCGCTCGAATAGCGGAAGAGACCCAGTACTTC.

V usage is TRBV12-2 and J usage is TRBJ2-3; the D segment call TRBD1 is taken from the table without a DNA check. TRBV12-2 is flagged as a pseudogene. The CDR3 has 11 residues. Here the CDR3 DNA reads TGTGCAAGTCGCTTGCGTCGTAGGGGGTATTTT. Its protein product is CASRLRRRGYF.

The chain joins TRBV29-1 to TRBJ2-2; possibly TRBD1 for D (5 bases). The CDR3 runs to 13 residues. Germline V CDR1 and CDR2: SQVTM, ANQGSEA. V lost 2 bases, J lost 4 bases, and 8 bases lay in between. The CDR3 coding sequence is TGCAGCGTTGAACAGGGAAGCACCGGGGAGCTGTTTTTT. This sequence encodes CSVEQGSTGELFF.

In DNA form, the CDR3 reads TGTGCCAGCAGCGACACGGGACAGAGACACAATGAGCAGTTCTTC. This sequence encodes CASSDTGQRHNEQFF. The chain combines TRBV7-2 with TRBJ2-1, with 7 bases that match TRBD1. The CDR3 loop spans 15 amino acids. Germline loops: CDR1 SGHTA, CDR2 FQGNSA. Unmatched junction bases numbered 9, after V lost 5 bases and J lost 5 bases.

The chain carries TRBV5-1 and TRBJ2-1; 11 bases align to TRBD2. CDR1 and CDR2 (germline): SGHRS, YFSETQ. The CDR3 loop spans 16 amino acids. Germline trimming cut 3 bases from V and 8 bases from J; bases unmatched to any gene: 10. CDR3 region: CASSSSGTSGVDEQFF. The CDR3 DNA reads as TGCGCCAGCAGCTCTTCCGGGACTAGCGGTGTCGATGAGCAGTTCTTC.

The chain carries TRBV30 and TRBJ2-3; D gene uncertain. Germline CDR1 reads GTSNPN; CDR2 reads SVGIG (reference sequence). V gave up 5 bases and J gave up 4 bases, with 7 bases separating them. This CDR3 region has 11 residues. DNA for the CDR3: TGTGCCTGGCCGGTGGCAGATACGCAGTATTTT. Translation gives CAWPVADTQYF.

This chain links TRBV10-3 with TRBJ1-5; D might be TRBD1 (5 bases). CDR1 ENHRY and CDR2 SYGVKD come from the germline V gene. CDR3 length: 16 amino acids. Trimming removed 3 bases at V and 4 bases at J, with 16 bases between. DNA of the CDR3: TGTGCCATCAGTGACAGGGAAGGAGGGAGGAATCAGCCCCAGCATTTT. Protein: CAISDREGGRNQPQHF.

Concerning this clone: This sample includes further DNA sequences coding for the same CDR3. The chain links TRBV18 to TRBJ2-7; a weak D match, TRBD1 (6 bases). Germline V gene lookup returns CDR1 KGHSH and CDR2 LQKENI. The V end lost 3 bases, the J end lost 3 bases, and 12 bases lay between the germline ends. The CDR3 totals 14 residues. The CDR3 DNA is TGTGCCAGCTCACCGCCGGGACAAAGCTACGAGCAGTACTTC. It codes for CASSPPGQSYEQYF.

The chain is built from TRBV29-1 and TRBJ2-2, with D possibly TRBD1 on 6 matching bases. Germline CDR1 is SQVTM and CDR2 is ANQGSEA. CDR3 length equals 13 residues. V was pared by 8 bases and J by 1 base, with 11 bases between. DNA for the CDR3: TGCAGCTTCGAGGGACAGAACACCGGGGAGCTGTTTTTT. Translating it yields CSFEGQNTGELFF.

The chain recombines TRBV10-3 with TRBJ1-6; maybe TRBD1 (5 bases). The CDR3 is 14 residues long. The ends were cut back, 7 bases at V and 5 bases at J, with 12 bases in the middle. Germline CDR1 ENHRY, CDR2 SYGVKD. CDR3: CAITDKGDNSPLHF. CDR3 sequence (DNA): TGTGCCATCACGGACAAGGGAGATAATTCACCCCTCCACTTT.

V and J are TRBV29-1 and TRBJ2-6; D remains ambiguous. This CDR3 region has 14 residues. Germline CDR1 reads SQVTM; CDR2 reads ANQGSEA. V was pared by 6 bases and J by 0 bases, with 9 bases between. The CDR3 sequence: CSVDRFSGANVLTF. The CDR3 nucleotides read TGCAGCGTGGATCGGTTCTCTGGGGCCAACGTCCTGACTTTC.

The rearrangement links TRBV29-1 to TRBJ2-1; 7 bases are shared with TRBD2. Germline values: CDR1 SQVTM, CDR2 ANQGSEA. V dropped 5 bases and J dropped 8; count of bases not matched to a gene: 15. The CDR3 contains 15 residues. The CDR3 here is CSVNKERGVSHEQFF. CDR3 coding DNA: TGCAGCGTTAATAAGGAACGGGGGGTATCTCATGAGCAGTTCTTC.